This T cell receptor beta chain emerged from a study of persistence of HIV-infected CD4 T cells. Findings of the study overall: Rare CMV-responding cells carrying HIV-1 proviruses were not analyzed separately for TCR.

On this clone: As yet, its antigen is unknown.

V lost 5 bases and J lost 2, with 16 bases in between. The CDR3 loop spans 15 amino acids. The germline CDR1 and CDR2 sequences are WSHSY and SAAADI. The libraries were made with immunoSEQ version 4 in survey mode. Assay used: immunoSEQ multiplex PCR; TCRdb lists only in-frame clones, some missing. The table lists tens of thousands of clones, roughly 71% of them singletons. Cells were stimulated with overlapping HIV-1 Gag 15-mer peptides. Sorting of responding CD4+ T cells relied on upregulated CD40 ligand together with CD69. The receptor was derived from an adult man with HIV who was CMV-seropositive. The sample here was CD4+ T cells sorted from PBMCs after approximately 19-hour stimulation, taken from a patient who received antiretroviral therapy. V gene TRBV10-2 combines with J gene TRBJ2-7, with D unresolved. CDR3 residues: CASSPTPPPTYEQYF. The CDR3 coding sequence is TGCGCCAGCAGTCCGACTCCTCCTCCGACCTACGAGCAGTACTTC.